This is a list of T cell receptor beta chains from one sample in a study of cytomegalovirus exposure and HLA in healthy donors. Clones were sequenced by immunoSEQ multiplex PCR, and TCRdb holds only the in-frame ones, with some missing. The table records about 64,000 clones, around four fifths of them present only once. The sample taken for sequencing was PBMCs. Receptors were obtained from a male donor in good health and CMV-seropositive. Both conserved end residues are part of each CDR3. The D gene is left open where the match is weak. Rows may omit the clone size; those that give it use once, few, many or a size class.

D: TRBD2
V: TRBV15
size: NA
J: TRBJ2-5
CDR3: CATSVRGGRETQYF
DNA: TGTGCCACCAGCGTGCGGGGGGGCCGAGAGACCCAGTACTTC

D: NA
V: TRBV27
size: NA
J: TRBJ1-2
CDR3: CASRYRGNYGYTF
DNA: TGTGCCAGCAGGTATAGGGGTAACTATGGCTACACCTTC

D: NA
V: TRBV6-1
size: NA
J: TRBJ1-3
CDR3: CASSASTWSSGNTIYF
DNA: TGTGCCAGCAGTGCTAGTACATGGAGCTCTGGAAACACCATATATTTT

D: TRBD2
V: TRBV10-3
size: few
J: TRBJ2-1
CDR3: CAISESAGGPNEQFF
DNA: TGTGCCATCAGTGAGTCGGCGGGGGGGCCTAATGAGCAGTTCTTC

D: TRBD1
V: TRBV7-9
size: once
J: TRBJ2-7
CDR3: CASSFDRASYEQYF
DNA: TGTGCCAGCAGCTTCGACAGGGCATCCTACGAGCAGTACTTC

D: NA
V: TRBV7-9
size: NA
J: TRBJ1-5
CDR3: CASSSGGRAQPQHF
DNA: TGTGCCAGCAGCTCGGGGGGCCGGGCGCAGCCCCAGCATTTT

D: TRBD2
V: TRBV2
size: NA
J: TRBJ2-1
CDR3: CASSAHSGGINNEQFF
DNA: TGTGCCAGCAGTGCTCATAGCGGGGGAATTAACAATGAGCAGTTCTTC

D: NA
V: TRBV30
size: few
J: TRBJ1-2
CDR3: CACEGNYGYTF
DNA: TGTGCCTGCGAGGGAAACTATGGCTACACCTTC

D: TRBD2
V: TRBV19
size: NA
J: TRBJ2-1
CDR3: CASKASGGAYNEQFF
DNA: TGTGCCAGTAAGGCGAGCGGGGGGGCGTACAATGAGCAGTTCTTC

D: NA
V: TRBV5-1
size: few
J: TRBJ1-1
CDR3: CASSWTVEAFF
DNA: TGCGCCAGCAGCTGGACTGTTGAAGCTTTCTTT

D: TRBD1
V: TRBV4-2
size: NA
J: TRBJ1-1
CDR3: CASSQGTGGIYTEAFF
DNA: TGTGCCAGCAGCCAAGGAACAGGGGGAATTTACACTGAAGCTTTCTTT

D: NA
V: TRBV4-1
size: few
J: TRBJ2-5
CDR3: CASSQGKSRGAEETQYF
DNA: TGCGCCAGCAGCCAAGGGAAGTCGCGGGGAGCGGAAGAGACCCAGTACTTC

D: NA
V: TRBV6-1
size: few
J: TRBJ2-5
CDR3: CASSEPRHSETQYF
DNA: TGTGCCAGCAGTGAACCGCGGCACTCTGAGACCCAGTACTTC

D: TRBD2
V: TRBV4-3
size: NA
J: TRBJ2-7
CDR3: CASSQDIERGSYEQYF
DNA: TGCGCCAGCAGCCAAGATATTGAGCGGGGATCCTACGAGCAGTACTTC

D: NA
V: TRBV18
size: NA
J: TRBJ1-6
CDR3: CASSRVQDNSPLHF
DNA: TGTGCCAGCTCACGGGTTCAGGATAATTCACCCCTCCACTTT

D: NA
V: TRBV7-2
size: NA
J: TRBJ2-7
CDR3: CASSLAVGETYEQYF
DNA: TGTGCCAGCAGCTTAGCGGTTGGAGAGACCTACGAGCAGTACTTC

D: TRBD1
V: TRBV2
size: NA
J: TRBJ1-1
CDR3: CASVRGQVHEAFF
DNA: TGTGCCAGCGTGAGGGGACAGGTACATGAAGCTTTCTTT

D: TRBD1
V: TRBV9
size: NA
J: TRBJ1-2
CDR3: CASSVVIGTGYNPNYGYTF
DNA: TGTGCCAGCAGCGTTGTGATCGGGACAGGGTATAACCCTAACTATGGCTACACCTTC

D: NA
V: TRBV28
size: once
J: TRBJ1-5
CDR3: CASSPGGRGGNQPQHF
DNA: TGTGCCAGCAGCCCCGGCGGACGGGGTGGCAATCAGCCCCAGCATTTT

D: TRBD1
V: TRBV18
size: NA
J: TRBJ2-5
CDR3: CASSRQGTGGKETQYF
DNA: TGTGCCAGCTCCCGACAGGGGACAGGGGGAAAAGAGACCCAGTACTTC

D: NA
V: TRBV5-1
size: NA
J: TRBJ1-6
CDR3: CASSLDEAANNSPLHF
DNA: TGCGCCAGCAGCTTGGACGAGGCCGCCAATAATTCACCCCTCCACTTT

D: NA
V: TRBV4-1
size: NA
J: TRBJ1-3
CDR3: CASSLTHGAGSHPGNTIYF
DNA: TGCGCCAGCAGCCTCACCCATGGTGCAGGCTCGCACCCTGGAAACACCATATATTTT

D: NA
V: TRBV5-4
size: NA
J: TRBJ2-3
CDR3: CASSPPRGGGNTQYF
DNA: TGTGCCAGCAGCCCCCCCCGCGGGGGCGGGAATACGCAGTATTTT

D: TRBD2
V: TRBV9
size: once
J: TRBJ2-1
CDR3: CASSVDQRGGGGYNEQFF
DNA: TGTGCCAGCAGCGTGGATCAGCGGGGGGGAGGGGGTTACAATGAGCAGTTCTTC

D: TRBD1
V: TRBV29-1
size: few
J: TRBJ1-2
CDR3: CSVDPTGAGYTF
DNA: TGCAGCGTTGACCCTACAGGGGCGGGCTACACCTTC

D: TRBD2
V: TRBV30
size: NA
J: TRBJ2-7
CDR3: CAWSVTPGRDEQYF
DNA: TGTGCCTGGAGTGTAACCCCGGGGAGGGACGAGCAGTACTTC

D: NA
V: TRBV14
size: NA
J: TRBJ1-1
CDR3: CASSQVLGQVTEAFF
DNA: TGTGCCAGCAGCCAAGTACTGGGGCAGGTCACTGAAGCTTTCTTT

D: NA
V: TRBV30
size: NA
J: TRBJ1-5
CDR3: CAWSVGRSNQPQHF
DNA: TGTGCCTGGAGTGTTGGCCGAAGCAATCAGCCCCAGCATTTT

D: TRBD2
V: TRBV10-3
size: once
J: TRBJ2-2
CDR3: CAISDAGDTGELFF
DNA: TGTGCCATCAGTGATGCGGGGGACACCGGGGAGCTGTTTTTT

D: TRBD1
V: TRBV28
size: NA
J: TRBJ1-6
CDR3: CASSLGDRDDSPLHF
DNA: TGTGCCAGCAGTTTGGGGGACAGGGATGATTCACCCCTCCACTTT

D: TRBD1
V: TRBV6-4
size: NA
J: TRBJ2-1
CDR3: CASPRHGTGVDNEQFF
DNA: TGTGCCAGCCCAAGACACGGGACAGGGGTGGACAATGAGCAGTTCTTC

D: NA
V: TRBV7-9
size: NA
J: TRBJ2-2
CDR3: CASSLAAGGTGELFF
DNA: TGTGCCAGCAGCTTAGCGGCAGGGGGGACCGGGGAGCTGTTTTTT

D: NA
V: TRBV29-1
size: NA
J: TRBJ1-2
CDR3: CSVETGWAVRGYTF
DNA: TGCAGCGTTGAAACTGGGTGGGCAGTTCGTGGCTACACCTTC

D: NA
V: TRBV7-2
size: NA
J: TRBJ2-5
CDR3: CASSHRAGKETQYF
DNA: TGTGCCAGCAGCCATAGGGCGGGCAAAGAGACCCAGTACTTC

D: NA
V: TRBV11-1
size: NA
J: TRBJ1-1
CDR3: CASSWGVAANTEAFF
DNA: TGTGCCAGCAGCTGGGGGGTAGCGGCGAACACTGAAGCTTTCTTT

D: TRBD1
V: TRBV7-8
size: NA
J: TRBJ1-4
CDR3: CASSFSPGTGGTGEKLFF
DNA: TGTGCCAGCAGCTTTTCCCCTGGGACAGGGGGCACAGGTGAAAAACTGTTTTTT

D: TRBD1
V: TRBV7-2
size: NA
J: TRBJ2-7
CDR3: CASSLGPGQGDEQYF
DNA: TGTGCCAGCAGCTTAGGTCCGGGGCAGGGGGACGAGCAGTACTTC

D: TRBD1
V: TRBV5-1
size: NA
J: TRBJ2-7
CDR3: CASSLGQGDVNEQYF
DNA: TGCGCCAGCAGCTTGGGACAGGGGGATGTTAACGAGCAGTACTTC

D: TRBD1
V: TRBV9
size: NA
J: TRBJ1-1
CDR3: CASSVGTGVFGTEAFF
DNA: TGTGCCAGCAGCGTAGGTACAGGGGTATTTGGCACTGAAGCTTTCTTT

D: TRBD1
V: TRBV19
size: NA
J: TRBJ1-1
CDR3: CASKTGSTEAFF
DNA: TGTGCCAGTAAGACAGGGAGCACTGAAGCTTTCTTT

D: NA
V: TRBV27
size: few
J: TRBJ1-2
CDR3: CASRSVGENYGYTF
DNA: TGTGCCAGCAGATCCGTCGGGGAGAACTATGGCTACACCTTC

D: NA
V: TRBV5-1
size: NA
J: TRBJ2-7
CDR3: CASSLVPGASYEQYF
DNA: TGCGCCAGCAGCTTGGTGCCAGGGGCATCCTACGAGCAGTACTTC

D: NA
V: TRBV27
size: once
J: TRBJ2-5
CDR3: CASSPRRAGREETQYF
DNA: TGTGCCAGCAGTCCCCGAAGGGCGGGGAGAGAGGAGACCCAGTACTTC

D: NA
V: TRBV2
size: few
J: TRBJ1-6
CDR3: CASSEQGYNSPLHF
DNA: TGTGCCAGCAGTGAGCAGGGATATAATTCACCCCTCCACTTT

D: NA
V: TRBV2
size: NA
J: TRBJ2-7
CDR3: CASSGLQDYEQYF
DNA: TGTGCCAGCAGTGGCTTACAGGACTACGAGCAGTACTTC

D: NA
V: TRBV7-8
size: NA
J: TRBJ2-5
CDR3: CASSLAPVKETQYF
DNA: TGTGCCAGCAGCTTAGCCCCTGTAAAAGAGACCCAGTACTTC

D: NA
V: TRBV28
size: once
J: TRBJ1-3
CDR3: CASSLSEGLLHTIYF
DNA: TGTGCCAGCAGTTTATCGGAGGGTCTTTTACACACCATATATTTT

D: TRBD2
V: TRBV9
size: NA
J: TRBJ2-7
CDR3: CASSVERGAYEQYF
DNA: TGTGCCAGCAGCGTAGAACGGGGGGCCTACGAGCAGTACTTC

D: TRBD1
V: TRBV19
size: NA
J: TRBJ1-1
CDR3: CASSSQGALPEAFF
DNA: TGTGCCAGTAGTTCACAGGGGGCGCTTCCTGAAGCTTTCTTT

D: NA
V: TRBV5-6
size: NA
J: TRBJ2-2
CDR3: CASSLSVRVGTGELFF
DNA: TGTGCCAGCAGCTTGTCTGTCCGGGTTGGAACCGGGGAGCTGTTTTTT

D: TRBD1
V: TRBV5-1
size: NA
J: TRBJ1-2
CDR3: CASSLQGWDGYTF
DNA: TGCGCCAGCAGCTTACAGGGGTGGGATGGCTACACCTTC

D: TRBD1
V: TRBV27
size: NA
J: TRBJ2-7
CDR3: CASSLQGSYEQYF
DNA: TGTGCCAGCAGTCTACAGGGGTCGTACGAGCAGTACTTC